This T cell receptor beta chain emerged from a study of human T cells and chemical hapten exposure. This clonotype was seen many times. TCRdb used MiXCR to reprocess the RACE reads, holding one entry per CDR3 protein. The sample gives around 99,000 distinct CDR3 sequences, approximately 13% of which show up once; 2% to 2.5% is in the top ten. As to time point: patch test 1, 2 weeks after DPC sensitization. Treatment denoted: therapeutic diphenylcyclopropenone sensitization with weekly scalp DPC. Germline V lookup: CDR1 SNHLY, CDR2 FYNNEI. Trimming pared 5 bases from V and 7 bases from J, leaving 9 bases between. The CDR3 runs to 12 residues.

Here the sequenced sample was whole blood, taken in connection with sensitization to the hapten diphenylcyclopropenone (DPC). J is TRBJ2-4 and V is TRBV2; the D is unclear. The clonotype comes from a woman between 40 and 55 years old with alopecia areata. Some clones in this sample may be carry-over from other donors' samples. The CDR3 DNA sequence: TGTGCCAGCAGTTCCCTAGTCAACATTCAGTACTTC. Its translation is CASSSLVNIQYF. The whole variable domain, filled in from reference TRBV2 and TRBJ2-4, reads EPEVTQTPSHQVTQMGQEVILRCVPISNHLYFYWYRQILGQKVEFLVSFYNNEISEKSEIFDDQFSVERPDGSNFTLKIRSTKLEDSAMYFCASSSLVNIQYFGAGTRLSVL.